These 27 T cell receptor beta chains came from one sample sequenced in a study of T cells in Graves' hyperthyroidism and ophthalmopathy. RNA transcripts provided the source from which TCR beta CDR3 regions were amplified. In the first-round RT-PCR of the TCR CDR3, the HTBI primer set was used. TCRdb re-analysed the multiplex PCR reads in MiXCR, keeping a single row per CDR3 protein. The sample records approximately 260,000 distinct CDR3 sequences, roughly 15% being singletons. The sample taken for sequencing was blood. These receptors were obtained from a woman in her forties or fifties with Graves' hyperthyroidism that later progressed to Graves' ophthalmopathy.

This clonotype has only a few counts. The rearrangement joins TRBV19 to TRBJ2-1; no firm D call. Trimming stripped 8 bases from V and 5 bases from J, with 10 bases between. The germline gives CDR1 LNHDA, CDR2 SQIVND (reference sequence). The CDR3 sequence is 12 residues long. The CDR3 nucleotides read TGTGCCAGTTCGGAAGTCAACAATGAGCAGTTCTTC. Amino acid sequence: CASSEVNNEQFF.

In its sample, this clonotype was seen many times. The chain links TRBV20-1 to TRBJ2-1; 7 nucleotides align to TRBD2. After removal of 0 bases from V and 2 bases from J, the junction contained 7 bases not matched to a gene. CDR1 and CDR2 (germline): DFQATT, SNEGSKA (reference sequence). The CDR3 contains 16 residues. The CDR3 nucleotides are TGCAGTGCTAGAGATCCACGGGACTACACCTACAATGAGCAGTTCTTC. Residues: CSARDPRDYTYNEQFF.

This clonotype has ten or more counts. Compared with germline, one end of the junction differs, possibly owing to a read error. The chain couples TRBV6-1 to TRBJ2-1, with TRBD1 identical over 7 bases. This CDR3 has 15 amino acids. CDR1 is MNHNS and CDR2 is SASEGT in the germline V gene. CDR3 sequence: CASTEITGVYNEQFF. The DNA of the CDR3 is TGTGCCAGCACTGAAATAACAGGGGTCTACAATGAGCAGTTCTTC.

Turning to this clonotype: No conserved phenylalanine or tryptophan is present at the end of the CDR3, so a read error is the likely explanation. The chain uses TRBV28 and TRBJ2-6; TRBD1 might be the D (6 bases). With 6 bases removed from V and 0 bases from J, the gap between germline ends came to 15 bases. Germline V gene lookup returns CDR1 MDHEN and CDR2 SYDVKM. The CDR3 spans 17 residues. This chain's CDR3 is CASRARGTLSGANVLTL. CDR3 nucleotides: TGTGCCAGCAGAGCGAGGGGGACCCTCTCTGGGGCCAACGTCCTGACTCTC.

This clonotype was detected ten times or more. J is TRBJ2-3 and V is TRBV20-1; 13 positions agree with TRBD2. Looked up from germline, CDR1 is DFQATT and CDR2 is SNEGSKA (reference sequence). The length of the CDR3 is 14 residues. DNA of the CDR3: TGCAGCACTACTAGCGGGAGGGGCACAGATACGCAGTATTTT. This gives the protein CSTTSGRGTDTQYF.

This clonotype was counted many times. This chain uses TRBV27 with TRBJ1-2; D ambiguous. The germline V and J ends were trimmed by 5 bases and 0 bases, with 7 bases remaining between them. This CDR3 has 13 amino acids. CDR1 and CDR2 from the germline V gene are MNHEY and SMNVEV (reference sequence). As DNA, the CDR3 is TGTGCCAGCAGTAACAGAGCTAACTATGGCTACACCTTC. Residues: CASSNRANYGYTF.

V usage is TRBV28 and J usage is TRBJ2-1; 14 bases fit TRBD2. Looked up from germline, CDR1 is MDHEN and CDR2 is SYDVKM. V lost 5 bases to trimming and J lost 9 bases; unmatched junction nucleotides: 3. This CDR3 spans 14 amino acids. The CDR3 DNA follows: TGTGCCAGCAGTGGGACTAGCGGGAGCAGTGAGCAGTTCTTC. Translated: CASSGTSGSSEQFF.

This clonotype was observed at least ten times. The V and J genes are TRBV20-1 and TRBJ1-4; tentatively, D is TRBD1 (6 bases). The CDR3 is made up of 13 amino acids. Trimming removed 7 bases from V and 2 bases from J, with 11 bases in between. Germline V gene data show CDR1 as DFQATT and CDR2 as SNEGSKA (reference sequence). CDR3 coding DNA: TGCAGTGGGGGGGGCGCGACTAATGAAAAACTGTTTTTT. It yields the protein CSGGGATNEKLFF.

Ten or more counts support this clonotype. V usage is TRBV30 and J usage is TRBJ2-3, with 9 bases identical to TRBD1. With V trimmed by 2 bases and J by 5 bases, 8 bases remained unmatched. Looked up from germline, CDR1 is GTSNPN and CDR2 is SVGIG (reference sequence). The CDR3 has 15 amino acids. Here the CDR3 reads CAWSRGDRVVDTQYF. The DNA of the CDR3 is TGTGCCTGGAGTCGAGGGGACAGGGTGGTAGATACGCAGTATTTT.

This clonotype has a count of ten or more. V usage is TRBV5-1 and J usage is TRBJ1-6, with D possibly matching TRBD1 (6 bases). Germline V lookup: CDR1 SGHRS, CDR2 YFSETQ. The CDR3 is 15 amino acids. V lost 0 bases and J 9 bases, leaving 13 bases between the germline ends. The CDR3 reads CASSLAVQGSSPLHF. CDR3 nucleotide sequence: TGCGCCAGCAGCTTGGCCGTCCAGGGGAGTTCACCCCTCCACTTT.

This clonotype was detected ten times or more. The V gene is TRBV29-1, the J gene TRBJ1-1, with 7 bases that match TRBD1. Germline lookup yields CDR1 SQVTM and CDR2 ANQGSEA. The CDR3 contains 13 residues. Trimming removed 7 bases from V and 1 base from J; junction bases left unmatched: 6. The chain's CDR3 is CSGQGWENTEAFF. The DNA for the CDR3 is TGCAGCGGACAGGGCTGGGAGAACACTGAAGCTTTCTTT.

This chain joins TRBV7-6 and TRBJ1-1; D is possibly TRBD1 (5 bases). The V and J ends lost 1 base and 1 base respectively, with 7 bases between them. Germline CDR1 and CDR2: SGHVS and FNYEAQ. This CDR3 comprises 14 residues. The CDR3 protein is CASSLVTANTEAFF. DNA for the CDR3: TGTGCCAGCAGCTTAGTGACAGCGAACACTGAAGCTTTCTTT. Full variable domain (rest looked up from reference TRBV7-6 and TRBJ1-1): GAGVSQSPRYKVTKRGQDVALRCDPISGHVSLYWYRQALGQGPEFLTYFNYEAQQDKSGLPNDRFSAERPEGSISTLTIQRTEQRDSAMYRCASSLVTANTEAFFGQGTRLTVV.

This clonotype was observed at least ten times. The chain carries TRBV20-1 and TRBJ1-1, with TRBD1 matching 7 bases. J was trimmed by 10 bases and V by 5 bases; bases with no gene match: 13. The CDR3 spans 13 residues. Germline CDR1 reads DFQATT; CDR2 reads SNEGSKA (reference sequence). DNA for the CDR3: TGCAGTGCTGACGAGACAGGGACGGGGACAGCTTTCTTT. This sequence encodes CSADETGTGTAFF.

V and J are TRBV6-2 or TRBV6-3 and TRBJ2-7, with D tentatively TRBD1 (6 bases). Trimming shortened V by 5 bases and J by 2 bases, and 16 bases separated the two germline ends. The CDR3 runs to 15 residues. Germline lookup yields CDR1 MNHEY and CDR2 SVGEGT. The CDR3 here is CASSDPGVGAYEQYF. The CDR3 bases are TGTGCCAGCAGTGACCCAGGGGTGGGGGCCTACGAGCAGTACTTC.

This sequence joins TRBV6-2 or TRBV6-3 and TRBJ1-1, with 8 bases that match TRBD1. CDR3 length equals 14 residues. Losses at the gene ends were 6 bases for V and 6 bases for J; bases not matched to a gene: 9. The V gene's germline CDR1 is MNHEY and CDR2 SVGEGT. Written as DNA, the CDR3 is TGTGCCAGCAGACTCCCGGGACAGGTTTCTGAAGCTTTCTTT. Its translation: CASRLPGQVSEAFF.

There are many counts of this clonotype. This sequence joins TRBV16 and TRBJ1-1, with TRBD1 identical over 9 bases. Germline CDR1 KGHSY, CDR2 FQNENV. J lost 6 bases, V lost 3 bases, and 5 bases had no gene match. The CDR3 consists of 14 residues. CDR3 sequence reads: CASSQGQGFAEAFF. Here the CDR3 DNA reads TGTGCCAGCAGCCAGGGACAGGGTTTCGCTGAAGCTTTCTTT.

The chain employs TRBV20-1 and TRBJ2-7; 14 nucleotides agree with TRBD2. The CDR3 consists of 16 residues. V trimming: 5 bases; J trimming: 5 bases; junction bases outside the gene matches: 11. CDR1 and CDR2 (germline): DFQATT, SNEGSKA (reference sequence). The CDR3 spells CSAFSPRLAGGDEQYF. CDR3 nucleotide sequence: TGCAGTGCTTTCAGCCCCAGACTAGCGGGAGGGGACGAGCAGTACTTC.

The rearrangement uses TRBV30 and TRBJ1-3; weak D call: TRBD1 (5 bases). The CDR3 is 14 residues long. Trimming shortened V by 4 bases and J by 4 bases, and 14 bases separated the two germline ends. The V gene's germline CDR1 is GTSNPN and CDR2 SVGIG (reference sequence). DNA for the CDR3: TGTGCCTGGACCTGGGCAGGGCGAGGAAACACCATATATTTT. Its protein product is CAWTWAGRGNTIYF.

This clonotype was counted many times. The chain links TRBV7-6 to TRBJ2-3; TRBD2 might be the D (6 bases). V gave up 2 bases and J gave up 5 bases, with 20 bases separating them. The CDR3 has 17 amino acids. Germline CDR1 reads SGHVS; CDR2 reads FNYEAQ. The chain's CDR3 is CASSLSPAGSWGDTQYF. The CDR3 nucleotides read TGTGCCAGCAGCTTATCCCCCGCCGGGAGCTGGGGAGATACGCAGTATTTT.

V is TRBV27 and J is TRBJ2-7, with 7 bases lining up with TRBD2. Germline CDR1 is MNHEY and CDR2 is SMNVEV (reference sequence). This CDR3 has 14 residues. V gave up 3 bases and J gave up 3 bases; unmatched junction bases: 5. CDR3 in amino acids: CASSFTSANYEQYF. The DNA of the CDR3 is TGTGCCAGCAGTTTCACTAGCGCCAACTACGAGCAGTACTTC.

This clonotype was seen ten or more times. V gene TRBV5-5 combines with J gene TRBJ2-5; D tentatively reads TRBD1 or TRBD2 (7 bases each). Per germline, CDR1 SGHKS and CDR2 YYEKEE (reference sequence). The V end was cut by 4 bases, the J end by 5 bases, with 21 bases between. The CDR3 is 16 amino acids. The CDR3 reads CASSPPGTKGAETQYF. DNA of the CDR3: TGTGCCAGCAGCCCTCCCGGGACTAAGGGGGCGGAGACCCAGTACTTC.

The V and J genes are TRBV6-5 and TRBJ2-2; D gene uncertain. From germline, CDR1 is MNHEY and CDR2 SVGAGI. This CDR3 is 15 amino acids long. The V end lost 0 bases, the J end lost 6 bases, and 11 bases lay between the germline ends. CDR3: CASSYSTKGAGELFF. The CDR3 coding sequence is TGTGCCAGCAGTTACTCGACCAAAGGTGCCGGGGAGCTGTTTTTT.

A word on this clonotype: This may stem from a read error, because a much larger clone lies one nucleotide away. The chain links TRBV24-1 to TRBJ2-4; D assignment may be TRBD1 or TRBD2 (6 bases each). In germline, CDR1 is KGHDR, CDR2 SFDVKD. There are 14 residues in the CDR3. V was shortened by 5 bases and J by 7 bases, with 14 bases between the two germline ends. Here the CDR3 reads CATSGGAAANIQYF. For the CDR3, the DNA is TGTGCCACCAGTGGGGGGGCAGCGGCGAACATTCAGTACTTC.

The chain is built from TRBV29-1 and TRBJ1-3; the D gene is possibly TRBD1 (6 bases). The CDR3 sequence is 15 residues long. Trimming left V 7 bases short and J 4 bases short, with 20 bases between. Germline CDR1 and CDR2: SQVTM and ANQGSEA. The CDR3 nucleotides are TGCAGCGCCGGAGGGGGGACTCCGGACGGAAACACCATATATTTT. This gives the protein CSAGGGTPDGNTIYF.

The chain carries TRBV13 and TRBJ2-5; D perhaps matches TRBD2 (6 bases). Trimming left V 4 bases short and J 2 bases short, with 11 bases between. The CDR3 is 14 amino acids. Per germline, CDR1 PRHDT and CDR2 FYEKMQ (reference sequence). The chain's CDR3 is CASSSRRAQETQYF. Here the CDR3 DNA reads TGTGCCAGCAGCTCCCGGAGGGCTCAAGAGACCCAGTACTTC.

This clonotype occurred a few times. The junction does not match germline at one end; this may be a read error. The V and J genes are TRBV9 and TRBJ1-6; TRBD1 is a possible D gene (5 bases). The CDR3 extends over 14 amino acids. Germline V gene data show CDR1 as SGDLS and CDR2 as YYNGEE. The CDR3 DNA follows: TGTGCCAGCAGGGTAGACAGTAGTAATTCACCCCTCCACTTT. Amino acids: CASRVDSSNSPLHF.

The chain employs TRBV10-3 and TRBJ2-1; 14 bases line up with TRBD2. Germline CDR1 ENHRY, CDR2 SYGVKD. V was clipped by 10 bases and J by 8 bases; unmatched bases: 7. The CDR3 runs to 14 residues. CDR3 nucleotides: TGTGCCACCCGACTAGCGGGAGGGGTGGATGAGCAGTTCTTC. Its translation: CATRLAGGVDEQFF.